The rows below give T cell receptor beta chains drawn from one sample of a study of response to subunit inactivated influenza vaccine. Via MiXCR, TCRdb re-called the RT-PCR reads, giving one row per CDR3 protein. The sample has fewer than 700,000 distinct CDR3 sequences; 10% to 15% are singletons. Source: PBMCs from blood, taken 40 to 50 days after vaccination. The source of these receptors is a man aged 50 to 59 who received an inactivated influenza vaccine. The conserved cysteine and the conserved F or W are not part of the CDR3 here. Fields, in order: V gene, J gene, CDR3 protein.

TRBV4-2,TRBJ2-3,ASSQEGPGTDTQY
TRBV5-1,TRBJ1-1,ASSSTMNTEAF
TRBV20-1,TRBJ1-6,SARTGGAYGSPLH
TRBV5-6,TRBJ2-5,ASSLSLSIEEETQY
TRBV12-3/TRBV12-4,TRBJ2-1,ASSAPGQASYNEQF
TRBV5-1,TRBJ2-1,ASSLGGQGFSYEQF
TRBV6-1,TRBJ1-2,ASSSGTGAWGYT
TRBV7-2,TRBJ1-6,ASSQMRVNSPLH
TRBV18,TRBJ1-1,ASSPLPENTEAF
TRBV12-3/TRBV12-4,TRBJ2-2,ASSLAPGQGVAGELF
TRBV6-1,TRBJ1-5,ASSAGSNQPQH
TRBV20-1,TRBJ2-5,SAERQTQETQY
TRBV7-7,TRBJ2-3,ASSPLAGVADTQY
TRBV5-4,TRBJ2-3,ASTLRGGGDTQY
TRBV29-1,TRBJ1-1,SVEGNRQTEAF
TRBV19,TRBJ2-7,ASSASRGNYEQY
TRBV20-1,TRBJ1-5,SASRGLLGQNQPQH
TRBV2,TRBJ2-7,ASKMTRQGRGGEQY
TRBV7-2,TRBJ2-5,ASSPGGTSRAGTQY
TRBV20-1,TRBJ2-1,SAKLGTLRWNEQF
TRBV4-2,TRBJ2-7,ASSQDATSGAYEQY
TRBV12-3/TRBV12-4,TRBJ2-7,ASSFRQYSYEQY
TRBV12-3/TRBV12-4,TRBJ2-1,ASTPGGPLGRLANEQF
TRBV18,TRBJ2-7,ASSPAGGYEQY
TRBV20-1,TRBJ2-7,SARDLDRAGIYEQY
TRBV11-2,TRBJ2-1,ASSLGVIAGGPRNEQF
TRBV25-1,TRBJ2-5,ASSDASGRAETQY
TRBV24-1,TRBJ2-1,ATSAAGLAGVRNEQF
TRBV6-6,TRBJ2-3,ASSDVGTDTQY
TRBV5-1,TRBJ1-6,ASSLDLVSYNSPLH
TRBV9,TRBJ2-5,ASSVGLAGGRETQY
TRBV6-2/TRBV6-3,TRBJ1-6,ASSYIQGARKVTSPLH
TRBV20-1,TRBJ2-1,SARTSGGAGADEQF
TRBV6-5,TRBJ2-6,ASSYAAPGLNSGANVLT
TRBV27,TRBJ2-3,ASSPDSLKITDTQY